This T cell receptor beta chain comes out of a study of post-analysis software for immune sequencing data. Overall study results and limits: For normalized Chao1 diversity, multiple sclerosis patients scored significantly lower than controls did. TRBV segments more frequent in patients than in controls numbered several and included TRBV5-6, TRBV5-1 and TRBV20-1. Co-batched samples clustered tightly together by F measure.

V lost 5 bases and J lost 4, with 14 bases in between. The CDR3 extends over 15 amino acids. TCR beta cDNA libraries included unique molecular identifiers. From roughly 1 to 10 million T cells, about 500,000 cDNA molecules were obtained. MiXCR, applied by TCRdb to the PCR reads, yields one record per CDR3 protein. The sample has approximately 570,000 distinct CDR3 sequences, 44% seen once. Worth noting for this clonotype: What it binds is not known.

The source material was blood. The rearrangement uses TRBV12-3 or TRBV12-4 and TRBJ2-2, with a weak D call TRBD1 (5 bases). The origin of this receptor is a girl aged 10 to 17 with multiple sclerosis. DNA for the CDR3: TGTGCCAGCAGTCCAGGGCCGGTAGGCACCGGGGAGCTGTTTTTT. It specifies CASSPGPVGTGELFF.